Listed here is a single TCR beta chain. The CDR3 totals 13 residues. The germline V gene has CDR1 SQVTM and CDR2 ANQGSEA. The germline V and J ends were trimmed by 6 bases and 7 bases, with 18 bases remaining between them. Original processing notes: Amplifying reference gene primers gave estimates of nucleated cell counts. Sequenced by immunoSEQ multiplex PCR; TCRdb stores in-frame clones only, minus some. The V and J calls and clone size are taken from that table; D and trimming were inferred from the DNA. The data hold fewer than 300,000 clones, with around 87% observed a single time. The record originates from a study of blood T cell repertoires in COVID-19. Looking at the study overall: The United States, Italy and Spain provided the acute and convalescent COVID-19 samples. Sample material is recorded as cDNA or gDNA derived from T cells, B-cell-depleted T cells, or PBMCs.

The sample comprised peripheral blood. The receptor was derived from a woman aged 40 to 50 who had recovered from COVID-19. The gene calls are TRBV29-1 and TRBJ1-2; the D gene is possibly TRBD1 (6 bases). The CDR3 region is CSVGQGNPGGYTF. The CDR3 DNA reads TGCAGCGTCGGCCAGGGGAACCCGGGTGGCTACACCTTC.